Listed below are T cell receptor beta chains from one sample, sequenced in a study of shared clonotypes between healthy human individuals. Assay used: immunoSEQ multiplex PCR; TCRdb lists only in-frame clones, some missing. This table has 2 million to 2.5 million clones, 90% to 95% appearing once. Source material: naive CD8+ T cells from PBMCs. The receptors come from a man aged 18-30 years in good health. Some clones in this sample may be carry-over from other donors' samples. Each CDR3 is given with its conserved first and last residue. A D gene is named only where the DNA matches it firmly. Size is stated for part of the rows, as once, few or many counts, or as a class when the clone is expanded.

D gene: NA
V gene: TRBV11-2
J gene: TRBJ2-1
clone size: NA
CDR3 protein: CASSSNAGGQFF
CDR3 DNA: TGTGCCAGCAGCTCCAATGCAGGCGGTCAGTTCTTC

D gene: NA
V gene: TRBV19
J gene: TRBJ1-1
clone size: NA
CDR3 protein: CASSTWTGGAGTEAFF
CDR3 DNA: TGTGCCAGTAGTACCTGGACGGGCGGGGCTGGCACTGAAGCTTTCTTT

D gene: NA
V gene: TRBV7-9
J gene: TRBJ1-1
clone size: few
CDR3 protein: CASSARQNENTEAFF
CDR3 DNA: TGTGCCAGCAGCGCCCGACAGAACGAGAACACTGAAGCTTTCTTT

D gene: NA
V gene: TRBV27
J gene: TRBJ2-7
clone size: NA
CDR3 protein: CASSLSSGSYEQYF
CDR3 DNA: TGTGCCAGCAGTTTATCGTCGGGCTCCTACGAGCAGTACTTC

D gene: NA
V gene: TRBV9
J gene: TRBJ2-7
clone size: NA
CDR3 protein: CASSVGRSGTYEQYF
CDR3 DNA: TGTGCCAGCAGCGTAGGCAGGTCAGGCACCTACGAGCAGTACTTC

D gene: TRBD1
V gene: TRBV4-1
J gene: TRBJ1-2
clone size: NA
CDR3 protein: CASSRPPGQLNYGYTF
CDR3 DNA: TGCGCCAGCAGCCGCCCACCGGGACAGCTTAACTATGGCTACACCTTC

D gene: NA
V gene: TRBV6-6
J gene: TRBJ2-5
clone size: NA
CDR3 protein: CASSRTGLTQYF
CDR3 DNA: TGTGCCAGCAGTCGTACAGGGCTAACCCAGTACTTC

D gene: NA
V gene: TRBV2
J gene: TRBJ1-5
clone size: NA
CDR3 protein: CASSEGPYQPQHF
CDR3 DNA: TGTGCCAGCAGTGAAGGCCCCTATCAGCCCCAGCATTTT

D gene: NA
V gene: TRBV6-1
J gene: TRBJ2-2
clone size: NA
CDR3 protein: CASRPTPGTGELFF
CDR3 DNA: TGTGCCAGCAGGCCCACCCCCGGCACCGGGGAGCTGTTTTTT

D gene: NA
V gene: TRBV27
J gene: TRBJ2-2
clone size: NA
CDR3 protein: CASSADWAEAETGELFF
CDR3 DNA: TGTGCCAGCAGCGCGGACTGGGCCGAAGCTGAGACCGGGGAGCTGTTTTTT

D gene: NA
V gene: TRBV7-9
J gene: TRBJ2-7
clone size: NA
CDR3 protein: CASSLSLGRSTYEQYF
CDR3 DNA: TGTGCCAGCAGCTTATCGTTAGGGCGCTCGACCTACGAGCAGTACTTC

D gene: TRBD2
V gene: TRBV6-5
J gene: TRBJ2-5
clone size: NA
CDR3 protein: CASSPPTGGEAQYF
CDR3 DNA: TGTGCCAGCAGTCCCCCGACGGGGGGGGAGGCCCAGTACTTC

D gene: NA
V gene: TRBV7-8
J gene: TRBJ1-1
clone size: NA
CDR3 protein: CASSLGLGGLVTEAFF
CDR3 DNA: TGTGCCAGCAGCTTGGGGCTTGGCGGCTTGGTCACTGAAGCTTTCTTT

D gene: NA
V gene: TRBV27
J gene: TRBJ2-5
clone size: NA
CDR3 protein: CASSLAGALYQETQYF
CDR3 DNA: TGTGCCAGCAGTTTAGCCGGGGCCCTCTACCAAGAGACCCAGTACTTC

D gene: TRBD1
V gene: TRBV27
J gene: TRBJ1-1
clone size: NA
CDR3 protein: CASRARGGTEAFF
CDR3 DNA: TGTGCCAGCAGGGCCAGGGGGGGTACTGAAGCTTTCTTT

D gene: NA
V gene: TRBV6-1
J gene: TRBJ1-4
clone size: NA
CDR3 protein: CASGPYRATNEKLFF
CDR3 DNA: TGTGCCAGCGGCCCATACAGGGCAACTAATGAAAAACTGTTTTTT

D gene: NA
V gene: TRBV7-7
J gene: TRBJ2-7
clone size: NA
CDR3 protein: CASSLDRDSYEQYF
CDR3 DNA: TGTGCCAGCAGCTTAGACCGGGACTCCTACGAGCAGTACTTC

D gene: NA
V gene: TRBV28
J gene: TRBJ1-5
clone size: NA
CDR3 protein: CASSFVYQPQHF
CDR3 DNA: TGTGCCAGCAGTTTTGTATATCAGCCCCAGCATTTT

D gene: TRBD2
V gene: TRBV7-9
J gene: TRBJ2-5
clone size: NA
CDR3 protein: CASSFPTLAGGKETQYF
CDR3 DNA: TGTGCCAGCAGCTTTCCTACACTAGCGGGAGGGAAAGAGACCCAGTACTTC

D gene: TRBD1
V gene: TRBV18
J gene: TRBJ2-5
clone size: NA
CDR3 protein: CASSQDRVETQYF
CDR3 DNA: TGTGCCAGCTCACAAGACAGGGTAGAGACCCAGTACTTC

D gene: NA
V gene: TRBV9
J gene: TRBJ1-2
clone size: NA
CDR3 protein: CASSVGSYGYTF
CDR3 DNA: TGTGCCAGCAGCGTCGGTTCCTATGGCTACACCTTC

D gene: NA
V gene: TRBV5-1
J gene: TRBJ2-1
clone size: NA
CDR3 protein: CASVSRDLGNEQFF
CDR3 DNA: TGCGCCAGCGTTTCGCGGGATTTGGGGAATGAGCAGTTCTTC